This TCR beta chain was retrieved from a study of regulatory T cells in long-lasting Graves disease. CDR3 length: 15 residues. The V end lost 6 bases, the J end lost 2 bases, and 19 bases lay between the germline ends. Germline assignment: CDR1 DFQATT and CDR2 SNEGSKA (reference sequence). This clonotype was seen repeatedly, ten times or more. Time point here: newly diagnosed GD, antithyroid drugs for less than 3 months. Isolated PBMC RNA provided the starting material for the TCR library. TCR beta libraries were built with iRepertoire HTBI primers and Arm-PCR of CDR3 regions. One entry per CDR3 protein results from TCRdb running MiXCR on the multiplex PCR reads. The sample has approximately 360,000 distinct CDR3 sequences, about 12% seen once. In addition, the sample was reused for a study of T cells in Graves' hyperthyroidism and ophthalmopathy.

This receptor was obtained from a woman aged 18-29 years with Graves disease. This sequence joins TRBV20-1 and TRBJ1-2; a weak D match, TRBD1 (5 bases). Sequencing was performed on peripheral blood mononuclear cells (PBMCs), taken at new diagnosis, from a patient treated with antithyroid drugs. CDR3 amino acids: CSAAKTGVKNYGYTF. As DNA, the CDR3 is TGCAGTGCCGCTAAGACGGGGGTCAAGAACTATGGCTACACCTTC.